This T cell receptor beta chain was captured by sequencing in a study of CD8 T cells in Susac syndrome. The study's findings and limits: Across the total CD8+ repertoires, 15 to 20 Susac-specific public clones were detected, and across the CD8+ TEMRA repertoires, a few such clones were detected. Clonal expansion involving Susac CD8+ cells peaked in TEMRA cells and active patients.

This CDR3 spans 11 amino acids. CDR1 is KGHDR and CDR2 is SFDVKD in the germline V gene. V was pared by 5 bases and J by 6 bases, with 6 bases between. In the case of this clonotype: Its antigen is currently unknown.

Recently defined diagnostic criteria classed the Susac syndrome patients as definite or probable. RNA amounts of roughly 0.45 to 1 ug underwent reverse transcription with random hexamers. TCRdb fed the immunoSEQ multiplex PCR reads into MiXCR, producing one record per CDR3 protein. Among some 97,000 distinct CDR3 sequences listed, 95% were seen once. This TCR derives from a human donor with Susac syndrome. The specimen was CD8+ T cells from PBMCs. The genes are TRBV24-1 and TRBJ1-1; D not resolved. CDR3 loop: CATSGGAEAFF. DNA for the CDR3: TGTGCCACCAGTGGTGGGGCTGAAGCTTTCTTT.